The next 16 T cell receptor beta chains were all read from a single sample in a study of human T cells and chemical hapten exposure. TCRdb itself ran the RACE reads through MiXCR, one entry per CDR3 protein. Of about 170,000 distinct CDR3 sequences listed, about a quarter are singletons. Time point in this sample: patch test 3, about 24 weeks after DPC sensitization. The treatment was: therapeutic diphenylcyclopropenone sensitization with weekly scalp DPC. The specimen comprised whole blood, sampled in connection with sensitization to the hapten diphenylcyclopropenone (DPC). The receptors stem from a woman between 18 and 29 years old with alopecia areata. Some clones in this sample may be carry-over from other donors' samples.

This clonotype was detected once. CDR3 residues: CSARDSTGSSYEQYF. In DNA, the CDR3 is TGCAGTGCTAGAGATAGCACAGGTTCTTCCTACGAGCAGTACTTC. V is TRBV20-1 and J is TRBJ2-7; D is perhaps TRBD1 (5 bases). Between the trimmed V and J ends, which lost 0 bases and 1 base, there was a span of 13 bases. The germline CDR1 and CDR2 sequences are DFQATT and SNEGSKA (reference sequence). The CDR3 spans 15 residues.

The sample holds a few counts of this clonotype. This sequence joins TRBV5-6 and TRBJ2-1; TRBD2 agrees at 7 bases. The V gene's germline CDR1 is SGHDT and CDR2 YYEEEE. With 4 bases clipped from V and 6 bases from J, the junction kept 13 bases outside the gene matches. The CDR3 is made up of 16 amino acids. The CDR3 coding sequence is TGTGCCAGCAGCCCGAGGCTTCGACTAGCCGGCAATGAGCAGTTCTTC. It is translated as CASSPRLRLAGNEQFF.

The table lists this clonotype with a few counts. This rearrangement joins TRBV20-1 to TRBJ1-5; D possibly corresponds to TRBD1 (5 bases). Germline V gene sequence: CDR1 DFQATT, CDR2 SNEGSKA (reference sequence). The CDR3 extends over 15 amino acids. V lost 3 bases, J lost 0 bases, and 12 bases lay in between. CDR3 sequence reads: CSASQGTYSNQPQHF. DNA for the CDR3: TGCAGTGCTAGCCAGGGTACCTATAGCAATCAGCCCCAGCATTTT.

This clonotype was counted a few times. The chain joins TRBV29-1 to TRBJ1-1, with 8 bases fitting TRBD1. The germline V gene has CDR1 SQVTM and CDR2 ANQGSEA. V lost 6 bases, J lost 0 bases, and 3 bases stayed unmatched. The CDR3 extends over 13 amino acids. CDR3 in amino acids: CSVRGLVNTEAFF. Written as DNA, the CDR3 is TGCAGCGTCAGGGGGCTTGTGAACACTGAAGCTTTCTTT.

The chain recombines TRBV7-9 with TRBJ2-7; a possible D gene is TRBD2 (6 bases). CDR1 SEHNR and CDR2 FQNEAQ come from the germline V gene (reference sequence). V was trimmed by 5 bases and J by 2 bases, leaving 13 bases between them. The CDR3 has 14 residues. CDR3 region: CASSPNGGPYEQYF. Written as DNA, the CDR3 is TGTGCCAGCAGCCCGAACGGGGGACCCTACGAGCAGTACTTC.

This clonotype showed up just a few times. The gene calls are TRBV12-3 or TRBV12-4 and TRBJ2-3, with a weak D call TRBD2 (6 bases). The CDR3 has 16 amino acids. Trimming stripped 10 bases from V and 3 bases from J, with 23 bases between. This CDR3 is CAKYWGLGGTTDTQYF. CDR3 sequence (DNA): TGTGCCAAATATTGGGGTTTAGGCGGGACTACAGATACGCAGTATTTT.

This clonotype was observed a few times. V gene TRBV7-2 combines with J gene TRBJ2-7; tentatively, D is TRBD1 (5 bases). Looked up from germline, CDR1 is SGHTA and CDR2 is FQGNSA. The CDR3 covers 15 residues. The V end lost 0 bases, the J end lost 2 bases, and 11 bases lay between the germline ends. CDR3 sequence reads: CASSLADTTTYEQYF. The CDR3 DNA follows: TGTGCCAGCAGCTTAGCGGACACTACCACCTACGAGCAGTACTTC.

J is TRBJ2-1 and V is TRBV3-1, with D tentatively TRBD2 (6 bases). Trimming removed 1 base from V and 7 bases from J, with 11 bases in between. This CDR3 contains 14 residues. Germline V lookup: CDR1 LGHDT, CDR2 YNNKEL (reference sequence). CDR3: CASSQGRGRNEQFF. The CDR3 coding sequence is TGTGCCAGCAGCCAAGGTAGAGGGAGGAATGAGCAGTTCTTC.

This clonotype was detected only a few times. At one end the junction does not follow the germline gene, possibly because of a read error. The V and J genes are TRBV20-1 and TRBJ1-2, with 9 bases that match TRBD1. CDR1 is DFQATT, CDR2 SNEGSKA, per germline (reference sequence). This CDR3 spans 14 amino acids. This CDR3 reads CNADGDRVNYGYTF. The CDR3 coding sequence is TGCAATGCTGACGGGGACAGGGTGAACTATGGCTACACCTTC.

The V call is TRBV20-1, the J call TRBJ1-1; the D is unclear. The V end lost 6 bases, the J end lost 4 bases, and 12 bases lay between the germline ends. Germline V gene lookup returns CDR1 DFQATT and CDR2 SNEGSKA (reference sequence). The CDR3 covers 12 residues. CDR3 in DNA: TGCAGTGCCCTAGGGAGCGGCACTGAAGCTTTCTTT. It codes for CSALGSGTEAFF.

The chain is built from TRBV29-1 and TRBJ2-7; D unresolved. CDR3 length: 13 residues. Germline loops: CDR1 SQVTM, CDR2 ANQGSEA. V was cut by 4 bases and J by 2 bases, with 12 bases left in between. CDR3 coding DNA: TGCAGCGTTGTTAAACATTCTACCTACGAGCAGTACTTC. Translated, it gives CSVVKHSTYEQYF.

CDR3 nucleotide sequence: TGTGCCAGCAGTGAAGCGGGGGGGGGGATCACTGAAGCTTTCTTT. Its protein product is CASSEAGGGITEAFF. The chain carries TRBV6-1 and TRBJ1-1; D may be TRBD1 (5 bases). Germline CDR1 MNHNS, CDR2 SASEGT. The V end lost 0 bases, the J end lost 4 bases, and 12 bases lay between the germline ends. The length of the CDR3 is 15 residues.

The chain couples TRBV5-1 to TRBJ2-5, with D hard to call. The CDR3 consists of 15 residues. Germline lookup yields CDR1 SGHRS and CDR2 YFSETQ. Trimming took 0 bases from V and 2 from J, leaving 11 bases between them. The CDR3 spells CASSLAGPRQETQYF. The CDR3 DNA is TGCGCCAGCAGCTTGGCAGGCCCCAGGCAAGAGACCCAGTACTTC.

This clonotype was observed a few times. This chain connects TRBV7-8 to TRBJ2-1; D call uncertain. The CDR3 is made up of 14 amino acids. V was shortened by 2 bases and J by 6 bases, with 11 bases between the two germline ends. CDR1 SGHVS and CDR2 FQNEAQ come from the germline V gene. CDR3 DNA: TGTGCCAGCAGCTTACATCCGTCGGGCAATGAGCAGTTCTTC. This gives the protein CASSLHPSGNEQFF.

This clonotype has a count of ten or more. The chain recombines TRBV28 with TRBJ2-7; 11 bases are shared with TRBD1. There are 14 residues in the CDR3. Germline assignment: CDR1 MDHEN and CDR2 SYDVKM. Germline trimming cut 5 bases from V and 6 bases from J; bases unmatched to any gene: 6. CDR3 nucleotide sequence: TGTGCCAGCAGTCAAGGACAGGGGGCATCCGAGCAGTACTTC. This gives the protein CASSQGQGASEQYF.

The chain uses TRBV29-1 and TRBJ2-7, with 7 bases matching TRBD1. The CDR3 totals 13 residues. After removal of 1 base from V and 3 bases from J, the junction contained 3 bases not matched to a gene. CDR1 SQVTM and CDR2 ANQGSEA come from the germline V gene. This chain's CDR3 is CSVEVQGNYEQYF. The CDR3 DNA reads TGCAGCGTTGAAGTACAGGGGAACTACGAGCAGTACTTC.